These T cell receptor beta chains were read from a single sample in a study of shared clonotypes between healthy human individuals. TCRdb's copy holds only in-frame clones and misses some; the assay was immunoSEQ multiplex PCR. The table lists around 510,000 clones, more than 95% of them singletons. The sequenced sample consisted of naive CD4+ T cells sorted from blood. Receptors originate from a woman in her twenties or thirties in good health. CDR3s include the opening cysteine and the closing phenylalanine or tryptophan. A D gene is named only where the DNA matches it firmly. Clone size appears in some rows only: once, few, many, or a class for an expanded clone.

J | D | size | V | CDR3 | DNA
TRBJ2-3 | TRBD2 | - | TRBV9 | CASSVGGGRRTDTQYF | TGTGCCAGCAGCGTAGGGGGCGGGAGAAGGACAGATACGCAGTATTTT
TRBJ1-4 | - | - | TRBV30 | CAWSPRRSGPSEKLFF | TGTGCCTGGAGTCCCCGCAGGTCGGGCCCTAGTGAAAAACTGTTTTTT
TRBJ1-3 | TRBD1 | - | TRBV28 | CASSLEGARNTIYF | TGTGCCAGCAGTTTAGAGGGGGCGCGGAACACCATATATTTT
TRBJ1-5 | - | - | TRBV19 | CASSMGRHLNQPQHF | TGTGCCAGTAGTATGGGCAGGCACCTCAATCAGCCCCAGCATTTT
TRBJ2-5 | - | once | TRBV25-1 | CASSSPGGEQYF | TGTGCCAGCAGTAGTCCCGGCGGGGAGCAGTACTTC
TRBJ2-7 | - | - | TRBV6-1 | CASSEPGTSDEQYF | TGTGCCAGCAGTGAACCGGGGACGTCTGATGAGCAGTACTTC
TRBJ2-7 | TRBD1 | - | TRBV6-4 | CASSEFGTGVGTSSYEQYF | TGTGCCAGCAGTGAATTCGGGACAGGGGTCGGGACTAGCTCCTACGAGCAGTACTTC
TRBJ2-1 | TRBD2 | - | TRBV18 | CASSPGTRTYNEQFF | TGTGCCAGCTCACCCGGGACTAGAACCTACAATGAGCAGTTCTTC
TRBJ2-7 | TRBD1 | - | TRBV25-1 | CASSEAGTGFYEQYF | TGTGCCAGCAGTGAAGCCGGGACAGGGTTCTACGAGCAGTACTTC
TRBJ1-2 | - | once | TRBV10-3 | CAISESGDLGGYTF | TGTGCCATCAGTGAGTCTGGTGACCTGGGAGGCTACACCTTC
TRBJ1-2 | TRBD1 | once | TRBV28 | CASSGQGARYTF | TGTGCCAGCAGTGGACAGGGGGCGCGTTACACCTTC